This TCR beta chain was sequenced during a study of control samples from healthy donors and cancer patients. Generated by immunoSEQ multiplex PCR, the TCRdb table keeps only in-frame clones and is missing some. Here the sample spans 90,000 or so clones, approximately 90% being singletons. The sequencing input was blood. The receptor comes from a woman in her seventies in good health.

The DNA of the CDR3 is TGTGCCAGCAGCCAAGCTACAGGGGTTCACTATGGCTACACCTTC. This sequence encodes CASSQATGVHYGYTF. The gene calls are TRBV3-1 (or the pseudogene TRBV3-2) and TRBJ1-2; 7 nucleotides agree with TRBD1. The trim removed 1 base at V and 3 bases at J, leaving 5 bases unmatched. This CDR3 region has 15 residues. Germline V lookup: CDR1 LGHDT, CDR2 YNNKEL (reference sequence).